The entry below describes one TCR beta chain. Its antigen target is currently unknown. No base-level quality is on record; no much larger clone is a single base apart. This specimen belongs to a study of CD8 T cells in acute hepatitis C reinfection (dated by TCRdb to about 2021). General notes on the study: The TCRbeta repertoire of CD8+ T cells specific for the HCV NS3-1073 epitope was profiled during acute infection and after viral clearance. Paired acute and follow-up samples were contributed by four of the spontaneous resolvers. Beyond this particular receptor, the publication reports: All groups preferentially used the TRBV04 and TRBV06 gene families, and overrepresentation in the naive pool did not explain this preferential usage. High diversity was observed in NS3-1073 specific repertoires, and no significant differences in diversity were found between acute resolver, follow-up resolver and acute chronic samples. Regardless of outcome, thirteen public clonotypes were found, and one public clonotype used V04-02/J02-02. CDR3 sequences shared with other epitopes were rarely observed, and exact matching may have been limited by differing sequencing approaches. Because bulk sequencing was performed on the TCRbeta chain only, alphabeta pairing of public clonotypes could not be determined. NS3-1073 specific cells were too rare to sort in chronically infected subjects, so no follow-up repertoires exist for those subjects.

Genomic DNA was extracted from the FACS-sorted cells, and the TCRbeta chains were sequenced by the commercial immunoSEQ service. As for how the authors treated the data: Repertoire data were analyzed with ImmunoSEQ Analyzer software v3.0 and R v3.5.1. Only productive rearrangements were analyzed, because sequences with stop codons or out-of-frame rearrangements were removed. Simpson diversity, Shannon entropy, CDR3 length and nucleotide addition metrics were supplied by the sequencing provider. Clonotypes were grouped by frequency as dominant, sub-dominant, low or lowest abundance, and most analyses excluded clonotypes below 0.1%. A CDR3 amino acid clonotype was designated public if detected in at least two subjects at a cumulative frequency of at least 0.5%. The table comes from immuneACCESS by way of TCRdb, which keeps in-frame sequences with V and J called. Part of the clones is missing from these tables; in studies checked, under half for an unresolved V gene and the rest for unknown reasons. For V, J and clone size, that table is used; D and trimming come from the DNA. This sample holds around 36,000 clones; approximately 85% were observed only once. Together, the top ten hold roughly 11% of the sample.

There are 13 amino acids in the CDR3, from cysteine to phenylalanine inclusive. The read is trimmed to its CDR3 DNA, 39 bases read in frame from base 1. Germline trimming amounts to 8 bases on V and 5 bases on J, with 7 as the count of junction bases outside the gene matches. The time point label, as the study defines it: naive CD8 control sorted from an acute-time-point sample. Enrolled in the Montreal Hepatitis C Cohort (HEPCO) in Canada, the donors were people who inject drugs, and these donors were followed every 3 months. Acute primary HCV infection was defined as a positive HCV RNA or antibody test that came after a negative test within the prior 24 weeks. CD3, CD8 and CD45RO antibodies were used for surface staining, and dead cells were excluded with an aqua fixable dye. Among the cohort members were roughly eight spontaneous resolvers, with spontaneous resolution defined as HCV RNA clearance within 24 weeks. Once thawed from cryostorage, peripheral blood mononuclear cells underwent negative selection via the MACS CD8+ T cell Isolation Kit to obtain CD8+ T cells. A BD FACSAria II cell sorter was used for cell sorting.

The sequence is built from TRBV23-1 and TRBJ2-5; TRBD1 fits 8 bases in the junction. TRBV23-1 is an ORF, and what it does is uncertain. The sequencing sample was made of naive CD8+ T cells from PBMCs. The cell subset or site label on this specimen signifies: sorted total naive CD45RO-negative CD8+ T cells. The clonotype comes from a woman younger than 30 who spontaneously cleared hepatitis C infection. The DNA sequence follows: TGCGCCAGCCACCGACAGGGGAGGGAGACCCAGTACTTC. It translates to CASHRQGRETQYF.